The present T cell receptor (beta chain) was sequenced within a study of T cell responses to AZD1222 COVID-19 vaccine. Broader study findings: Clonal diversity was possibly underestimated, and white British individuals and females predominated among donors. Repertoires in all cases were sampled only once the peak T cell response had passed. Baseline seropositivity characterized only 5 or 6 AZD1222 recipients. A reported finding is that nearly half of spike-specific TCRs target unmutated variant regions.

Trimming removed 1 base from V and 3 bases from J, with 18 bases in between. CDR1 and CDR2 from the germline V gene are LGHNA and YSLEER. The CDR3 sequence is 17 residues long. Profiled with immunoSEQ multiplex PCR; TCRdb holds only in-frame clones, not every one. The sample holds about 140,000 clones; around nine tenths are singletons and the top ten take about 3.4%. Worth noting for this clone: The antigen is undetermined.

This clonotype was obtained from an adult who received the AZD1222 COVID-19 vaccine. Here the sequenced sample was peripheral blood, taken 28 days after the second AZD1222 dose. The chain recombines TRBV4-3 with TRBJ1-1; no firm D call. The CDR3 DNA reads TGCGCCAGCAGCCAAGCATCTCATGTCGGCGGGGACACTGAAGCTTTCTTT. This sequence encodes CASSQASHVGGDTEAFF.